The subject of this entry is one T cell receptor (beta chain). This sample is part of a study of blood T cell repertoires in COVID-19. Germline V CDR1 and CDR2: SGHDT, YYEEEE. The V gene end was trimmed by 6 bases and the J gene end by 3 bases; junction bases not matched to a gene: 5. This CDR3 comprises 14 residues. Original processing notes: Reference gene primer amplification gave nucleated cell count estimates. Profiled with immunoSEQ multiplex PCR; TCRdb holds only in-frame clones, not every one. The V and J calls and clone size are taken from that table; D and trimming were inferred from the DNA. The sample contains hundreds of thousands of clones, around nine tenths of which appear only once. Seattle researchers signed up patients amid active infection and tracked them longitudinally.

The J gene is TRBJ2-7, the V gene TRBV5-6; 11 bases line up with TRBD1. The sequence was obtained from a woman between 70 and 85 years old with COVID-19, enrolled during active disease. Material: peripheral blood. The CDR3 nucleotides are TGTGCCAGCACCGACGGGACAGGGGGCTACGAGCAGTACTTC. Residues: CASTDGTGGYEQYF.